The 3 T cell receptor beta chains reported below all come from one sample, sequenced in a study of T cell responses to AZD1222 COVID-19 vaccine (dated by TCRdb to about 2021). In light of the paper, this sample's time point label describes: baseline before first vaccination. Library preparation was by the immunoSEQ multiplex PCR assay. TCRdb mirrors the immuneACCESS table, restricted to in-frame sequences. Some clones are absent from its copies; in checked studies, under half trace to an unresolved V gene, and the reason for the others is unknown. The sample table holds about 84,000 clones, of which 87% were seen once. The top ten clones comprise about 1.6% of the sample. The sample here was peripheral blood, taken on day 0 of AZD1222 vaccination. Receptors originate from an adult in good health.

This clone showed up just a few times. CDR3 DNA: TGTGCTAGTGGTTCCGGACTTAGCGGGACGAGCTCCTACAATGAGCAGTTCTTC. Translation: CASGSGLSGTSSYNEQFF. The chain links TRBV12-5 to TRBJ2-1, with 8 bases aligning to TRBD2. Trimming at V came to 4 bases and at J to 0 bases, leaving 11 bases not matched to a gene. This CDR3 comprises 18 residues. The germline CDR1 and CDR2 sequences are LGHNT and FRNRAP.

V gene TRBV11-1 combines with J gene TRBJ1-6; TRBD1 aligns across 10 bases. The length of the CDR3 is 13 residues. Trimming removed 8 bases from V and 8 bases from J; junction bases left unmatched: 3. The germline V gene has CDR1 SGHAT and CDR2 FQDESV (reference sequence). The CDR3 is CASRTGGYSPLHF. The CDR3 nucleotides are TGTGCCAGCCGGACAGGGGGATATTCACCCCTCCACTTT.

V is TRBV7-9 and J is TRBJ2-1, with D possibly TRBD2 on 6 matching bases. The germline V gene encodes CDR1 SEHNR and CDR2 FQNEAQ (reference sequence). CDR3 size: 14 residues. With 3 bases removed from V and 5 bases from J, the gap between germline ends came to 11 bases. For the CDR3, the DNA is TGTGCCAGCAGCTTCGGGACTTCACACAATGAGCAGTTCTTC. As protein: CASSFGTSHNEQFF.